A single sample gave rise to the 23 T cell receptor beta chains below, sequenced in a study of T cells in Graves' hyperthyroidism and ophthalmopathy (dated by TCRdb to about 2019). The method was multiplex PCR. Sequencing relied on an Illumina HiSeq 2000. The TCR beta CDR3 regions were amplified from the RNA transcripts. A first-round RT-PCR of the TCR CDR3 used the HTBI primer set with the Qiagen OneStep RT-PCR kit. The raw public data were reprocessed by TCRdb itself: fastp quality trimming at Q25, MiXCR clonotype calling, in-frame beta chains only. CDR3 protein sequences are deduplicated, and each keeps its most common genes and DNA. The sample data list around 420,000 distinct CDR3 sequences, and less than 20% of these were observed just once. The top ten clones comprise 13% to 15% of the sample. The sequencing input was blood. These receptors were obtained from a woman under 30 with Graves' hyperthyroidism.

This clonotype occurred a few times. This chain uses TRBV6-2 or TRBV6-3 with TRBJ2-3; TRBD2 matches at 11 bases. J gave up 6 bases and V 0 bases, and 5 bases lay outside the gene matches. The CDR3 is made up of 16 amino acids. In germline, CDR1 is MNHEY, CDR2 SVGEGT. CDR3 amino acids: CASSYSASGGSDTQYF. In nucleotides, the CDR3 is TGTGCCAGCAGTTACTCGGCTAGCGGGGGGAGCGATACGCAGTATTTT.

This clonotype was found a few times. The gene calls are TRBV29-1 and TRBJ2-3, with D possibly TRBD2 on 6 matching bases. Germline-derived CDR1 and CDR2 are SQVTM and ANQGSEA. The CDR3 has 17 amino acids. V lost 4 bases and J lost 1, with 21 bases in between. The CDR3 is CSVAGRNNRFGTDTQYF. Here the CDR3 DNA reads TGCAGCGTTGCCGGGAGAAATAATCGATTCGGCACAGATACGCAGTATTTT.

The genes are TRBV19 and TRBJ2-5; 9 nucleotides line up with TRBD1. With 4 bases clipped from V and 4 bases from J, the junction kept 10 bases outside the gene matches. This CDR3 has 16 residues. The V gene's germline CDR1 is LNHDA and CDR2 SQIVND (reference sequence). The CDR3 sequence: CASSRGGPGQGETQYF. CDR3 DNA sequence: TGTGCCAGTAGTAGGGGAGGCCCGGGACAGGGAGAGACCCAGTACTTC.

The gene calls are TRBV3-1 and TRBJ2-1; 7 nucleotides match TRBD2. CDR3 length: 14 amino acids. Germline CDR1 and CDR2: LGHDT and YNNKEL (reference sequence). J gave up 8 bases and V 1 base, and 5 bases lay outside the gene matches. The CDR3 sequence: CASSQGGGPDEQFF. In DNA form, the CDR3 reads TGTGCCAGCAGCCAAGGGGGAGGGCCAGATGAGCAGTTCTTC.

There are a few counts of this clonotype. The chain uses TRBV6-1 and TRBJ2-3; D may be TRBD1 or TRBD2 (5 bases each). Germline-derived CDR1 and CDR2 are MNHNS and SASEGT. Trimming pared 6 bases from V and 10 bases from J, leaving 23 bases between. The CDR3 sequence is 15 residues long. In nucleotides, the CDR3 is TGTGCCAGCAGCCTTGGCCGGGACCTGCAGATTGCGCAGTATTTT. It is translated as CASSLGRDLQIAQYF.

This clonotype was picked up many times. V is TRBV7-2 and J is TRBJ2-3; a possible D gene is TRBD2 (6 bases). This CDR3 is 16 amino acids long. The germline V gene encodes CDR1 SGHTA and CDR2 FQGNSA. The V gene lost 5 bases and the J gene lost 4 bases, with 19 bases spanning the gap. CDR3 DNA sequence: TGTGCCAGCAGCCGTTTTCTTCCGGGGGTGGCAGATACGCAGTATTTT. Translating it yields CASSRFLPGVADTQYF.

Remarks on this clonotype: This may be a read error: a much more frequent sequence differs by one nucleotide. The chain has TRBV28 and TRBJ2-7, with TRBD2 matching over 7 bases. CDR1 is MDHEN, CDR2 SYDVKM, per germline. The CDR3 sequence is 15 residues long. The CDR3 DNA follows: TGTGCCAGCAGTTTATTATGGGGGAGGGCCTACGAGCAGTGCTTC. The encoded protein is CASSLLWGRAYEQCF.

Ten or more counts support this clonotype. V usage is TRBV20-1 and J usage is TRBJ2-7; TRBD2 agrees at 8 bases. Germline assignment: CDR1 DFQATT and CDR2 SNEGSKA (reference sequence). The CDR3 covers 14 residues. The junction had 10 bases not matched to a gene; V was cut back by 6 bases and J by 3 bases. The CDR3 sequence is CSALRREGLYEQYF. The CDR3, as DNA: TGCAGTGCCCTCCGACGGGAGGGCCTCTACGAGCAGTACTTC.

This clonotype was seen repeatedly, ten times or more. The rearrangement joins TRBV28 to TRBJ1-5; 8 bases are shared with TRBD1. Germline CDR1 MDHEN, CDR2 SYDVKM. J was trimmed by 2 bases and V by 2 bases; bases with no gene match: 14. This CDR3 comprises 19 residues. For the CDR3, the DNA is TGTGCCAGCAGTTTAAGCATCGGGACAGGTCAGGGGGGCAATCAGCCCCAGCATTTT. Its translation: CASSLSIGTGQGGNQPQHF. Complete variable domain (other parts from reference TRBV28 and TRBJ1-5): DVKVTQSSRYLVKRTGEKVFLECVQDMDHENMFWYRQDPGLGLRLIYFSYDVKMKEKGDIPEGYSVSREKKERFSLILESASTNQTSMYLCASSLSIGTGQGGNQPQHFGDGTRLSIL.

This clonotype has more than one count but fewer than ten. The chain has TRBV10-1 and TRBJ1-5; unclear D gene. The V gene lost 4 bases and the J gene lost 4 bases, with 8 bases spanning the gap. This CDR3 region has 13 residues. CDR1 and CDR2 (germline): WNHNN, SYGVQD (reference sequence). The CDR3 sequence is CASSGSLNQPQHF. CDR3 nucleotide sequence: TGCGCCAGCAGTGGGTCCCTAAATCAGCCCCAGCATTTT.

The CDR3 DNA is TGTGCCATCAGTGAGCCTAGCGGGGGGGCCACCGATACGCAGTATTTT. Translating it yields CAISEPSGGATDTQYF. The rearrangement joins TRBV10-3 to TRBJ2-3, with 12 bases matching TRBD2. This CDR3 is built from 16 residues. V trimming: 2 bases; J trimming: 6 bases; junction bases outside the gene matches: 6. CDR1 is ENHRY and CDR2 is SYGVKD in the germline V gene.

This clonotype was counted at least ten times. The chain employs TRBV5-4 and TRBJ2-5; D is tentatively TRBD1 or TRBD2 (5 bases each). The CDR3 extends over 15 amino acids. Germline CDR1 is SGHNT and CDR2 is YYREEE (reference sequence). V was shortened by 0 bases and J by 4 bases, with 13 bases between the two germline ends. CDR3 sequence (DNA): TGTGCCAGCAGCTTGGGAGGGGCGTTGGGAGAGACCCAGTACTTC. Translated, it gives CASSLGGALGETQYF.

This clonotype has only a few counts. The rearrangement joins TRBV20-1 to TRBJ2-3, with D uncertain. This CDR3 has 16 amino acids. Germline V gene sequence: CDR1 DFQATT, CDR2 SNEGSKA (reference sequence). V lost 0 bases, J lost 9 bases, and 22 bases lay in between. In nucleotides, the CDR3 is TGCAGTGCTAGAGATCTAGGGCTGGCGTTTTCTTACACGCAGTATTTT. This gives the protein CSARDLGLAFSYTQYF.

This clonotype was seen ten or more times. The CDR3 DNA reads TGTGCCAGCAGCCCACCGGGTTCCTACGAGCAGTACTTC. Translation gives CASSPPGSYEQYF. J is TRBJ2-7 and V is TRBV18; D uncertain. Trimming stripped 8 bases from V and 1 base from J, with 12 bases between. Per the germline V gene, CDR1 is KGHSH and CDR2 is LQKENI. The CDR3 has 13 amino acids.

This chain links TRBV5-6 with TRBJ2-2, with TRBD1 matching over 9 bases. V trimming: 4 bases; J trimming: 6 bases; junction bases outside the gene matches: 10. Germline V gene lookup returns CDR1 SGHDT and CDR2 YYEEEE. CDR3 length: 16 amino acids. CDR3 sequence (DNA): TGTGCCAGCAGCCTCTTGGACAGGGGATTCCCCGGGGAGCTGTTTTTT. The encoded protein is CASSLLDRGFPGELFF.

This clonotype was detected ten times or more. This chain uses TRBV6-2 or TRBV6-3 with TRBJ2-1, with D possibly TRBD2 on 5 matching bases. CDR1 is MNHEY, CDR2 SVGEGT, per germline. The CDR3 sequence is 13 residues long. V dropped 4 bases and J dropped 1 base, with 5 bases sitting between them. DNA of the CDR3: TGTGCCAGCAGTTGGACTTCCTACAATGAGCAGTTCTTC. It yields the protein CASSWTSYNEQFF.

Many counts were recorded for this clonotype. The chain is built from TRBV2 and TRBJ2-1; 11 nucleotides line up with TRBD2. CDR1 SNHLY and CDR2 FYNNEI come from the germline V gene. CDR3 size: 14 residues. Trimming at V came to 8 bases and at J to 2 bases, leaving 2 bases not matched to a gene. CDR3 in DNA: TGTGCCAGCGGGACTAGCGGAACCTACAATGAGCAGTTCTTC. The encoded protein is CASGTSGTYNEQFF.

This clonotype was counted between two and nine times. The J gene is TRBJ2-7, the V gene TRBV19; 7 bases are a match to TRBD2. The CDR3 contains 15 residues. CDR1 and CDR2 from the germline V gene are LNHDA and SQIVND (reference sequence). With V trimmed by 6 bases and J by 0 bases, 8 bases remained unmatched. The CDR3 DNA reads TGTGCCAGTAGAATGAGCGGCGGGAGCTCCTACGAGCAGTACTTC. Translation: CASRMSGGSSYEQYF.

This clonotype was detected only a few times. The chain links TRBV20-1 to TRBJ1-6, with TRBD1 as a possible D gene (5 bases). Germline V gene sequence: CDR1 DFQATT, CDR2 SNEGSKA (reference sequence). V shed 6 bases and J shed 2 bases, with 17 bases lying between them. CDR3 length: 16 residues. CDR3 loop: CSARRGDLTYNSPLHF. The CDR3 DNA reads as TGCAGTGCACGGCGAGGGGATTTGACCTATAATTCACCCCTCCACTTT.

Concerning this clonotype: The junction shows a germline mismatch at one end, possibly a read error. This chain connects TRBV19 to TRBJ2-1; TRBD2 aligns across 9 bases. The germline CDR1 and CDR2 sequences are LNHDA and SQIVND (reference sequence). The CDR3 runs 13 residues. The CDR3 reads CTSSSGIFNEQFF. Written as DNA, the CDR3 is TGTACCAGTTCTAGCGGGATTTTCAATGAGCAGTTCTTC.

In this sample, this clonotype turned up many times. The chain combines TRBV6-1 with TRBJ2-7; no clear D. Germline V gene sequence: CDR1 MNHNS, CDR2 SASEGT. This CDR3 has 12 residues. The V gene lost 3 bases and the J gene lost 6 bases, with 9 bases spanning the gap. CDR3 sequence: CASSDTLAEQYF. The DNA of the CDR3 is TGTGCCAGCAGTGATACGTTGGCCGAGCAGTACTTC.

In this sample, this clonotype turned up many times. The chain couples TRBV28 to TRBJ2-5; the D is unclear. The V end lost 2 bases, the J end lost 0 bases, and 10 bases lay between the germline ends. The CDR3 is made up of 15 amino acids. Per germline, CDR1 MDHEN and CDR2 SYDVKM. The CDR3 region is CASSLGRPNQETQYF. In DNA form, the CDR3 reads TGTGCCAGCAGTTTAGGCAGGCCGAACCAAGAGACCCAGTACTTC.

This clonotype was seen many times. V usage is TRBV11-2 and J usage is TRBJ2-5; 8 bases are a match to TRBD1. The CDR3 is made up of 16 amino acids. Per germline, CDR1 SGHAT and CDR2 FQNNGV. Germline trimming cut 3 bases from V and 0 bases from J; bases unmatched to any gene: 6. In nucleotides, the CDR3 is TGTGCCAGCAGCTTCCTCCGGACAGGGTACCAAGAGACCCAGTACTTC. This encodes CASSFLRTGYQETQYF. Based on the CDR3 plus reference TRBV11-2 and TRBJ2-5, the full variable domain is EAGVAQSPRYKIIEKRQSVAFWCNPISGHATLYWYQQILGQGPKLLIQFQNNGVVDDSQLPKDRFSAERLKGVDSTLKIQPAKLEDSAVYLCASSFLRTGYQETQYFGPGTRLLVL.